This record concerns one TCR beta chain sequence. The libraries were made with immunoSEQ v3. Produced via immunoSEQ multiplex PCR; TCRdb's table is partial and in-frame only. The table lists tens of thousands of clones, 80% to 90% of them singletons. Trimming removed 2 bases from V and 6 bases from J, with 15 bases in between. The V gene's germline CDR1 is SGHRS and CDR2 YFSETQ. The CDR3 contains 14 residues. This sample stems from a study of TIL therapy for anti-PD-1-resistant metastatic lung cancer. On the study more broadly: Patients had a median age of around 54 years (range 38-75). Half of patients were current or former smokers. Median tumor mutation burden was 1.5 mutations per megabase.

The time point is: pre-treatment sample, taken before nivolumab and TIL therapy. The chain carries TRBV5-1 and TRBJ2-7; D gene ambiguous. This TCR was sampled from a person aged 25-80 years with non-small cell lung cancer. The material sequenced was blood, taken at baseline. The CDR3 protein is CASSLGSRIREQYF. The CDR3 DNA sequence: TGCGCCAGCAGCTTAGGATCAAGGATTCGCGAGCAGTACTTC.